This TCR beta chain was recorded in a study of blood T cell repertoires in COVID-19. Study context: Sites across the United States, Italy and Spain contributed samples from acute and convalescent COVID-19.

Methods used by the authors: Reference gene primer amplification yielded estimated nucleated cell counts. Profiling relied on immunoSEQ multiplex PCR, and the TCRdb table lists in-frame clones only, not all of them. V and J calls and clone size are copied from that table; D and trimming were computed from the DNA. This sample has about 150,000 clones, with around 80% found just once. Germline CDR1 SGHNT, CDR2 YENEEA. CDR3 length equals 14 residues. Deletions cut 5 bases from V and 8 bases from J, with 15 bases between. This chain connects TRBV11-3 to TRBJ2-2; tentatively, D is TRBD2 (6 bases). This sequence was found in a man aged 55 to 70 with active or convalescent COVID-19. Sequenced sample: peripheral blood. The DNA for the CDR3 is TGTGCCAGCAGCCCAGGGACTGGCCAAGGGGAGCTGTTTTTT. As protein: CASSPGTGQGELFF.